The rows below give T cell receptor beta chains drawn from one sample of a study of blood T cell repertoires in COVID-19. Using immunoSEQ multiplex PCR, the repertoire was profiled, and TCRdb retains in-frame clones only, with some absent. Found here are 310,000 or so clones, about nine tenths of them singletons; the top ten hold around 10%. The material sequenced was peripheral blood. These receptors all stem from a man in his thirties or forties with COVID-19, enrolled during active disease. Each CDR3 is given with its conserved first and last residue. Clone size appears in some rows only: once, few, many, or a class for an expanded clone.

clone_size j_call v_call cdr3_aa
- TRBJ2-3 TRBV7-2 CASSLGLSTDTQYF
once TRBJ1-2 TRBV6-1 CASSDLARDYGYTF
- TRBJ2-7 TRBV29-1 CSITPGLAGTEQYF
- TRBJ2-7 TRBV19 CASSIGQGGSYEQYF
- TRBJ2-6 TRBV24-1 CATSDPGQGLSGANVLTF
once TRBJ2-5 TRBV7-3 CASSPLTLGQGKETQYF
- TRBJ2-5 TRBV11-2 CATSLRGHRPSPWSTQYF
- TRBJ2-5 TRBV6-6 CASSHGTVSETQYF
- TRBJ2-7 TRBV29-1 CSVGPITEEQYF
once TRBJ2-1 TRBV9 CASSVERTSGYNEQFF
- TRBJ2-1 TRBV7-9 CASSGASDRNEQFF
- TRBJ2-7 TRBV7-3 CASSLTGTGVHEQYF
- TRBJ2-5 TRBV5-1 CASSWTTGQGGETQYF
- TRBJ1-6 TRBV30 CAWASGQNNSPLHF
- TRBJ1-5 TRBV27 CASSPENGRNQPQHF
- TRBJ1-1 TRBV9 CASSVLGRGSTEAFF
once TRBJ2-1 TRBV27 CASSLQIPGGPQKYNEQFF
- TRBJ2-1 TRBV10-3 CAISDSAGDNEQFF
- TRBJ2-5 TRBV14 CASSQAPKETQYF
- TRBJ2-1 TRBV30 CAWSRELGINEQFF
- TRBJ2-7 TRBV29-1 CSVGGSGEQYF
- TRBJ2-1 TRBV19 CASSLLGLAGDYNEQFF
- TRBJ1-2 TRBV3-1/TRBV3-2 CASSQGTRANYGYTF
- TRBJ2-3 TRBV6-5 CASSPREFSTDTQYF
few TRBJ2-1 TRBV19 CASSIVSTRGAEQFF
- TRBJ1-2 TRBV4-3 CASSQELVQAPTYGYTF
- TRBJ2-1 TRBV5-1 CASSLGGTSGGEEQFF
- TRBJ2-2 TRBV7-3 CASGHRSAGDTGELFF
few TRBJ1-5 TRBV4-1 CASSHLTTGYNQPQHF
- TRBJ2-1 TRBV7-3 CASSPRGESSGRDNEQFF
- TRBJ2-7 TRBV5-4 CASSLHSGGTYEQYF
- TRBJ2-7 TRBV25-1 CASSVGGVNSYEQYF
- TRBJ2-1 TRBV7-2 CASSLGRLSRNEQFF
- TRBJ2-7 TRBV6-5 CASSYFRDRGSEQYF
- TRBJ1-6 TRBV5-5 CASSLGQGDYNSPLHF
once TRBJ2-7 TRBV9 CASSVAASGEPYEQYF
- TRBJ1-1 TRBV30 CAWRSTGGPPMNTEAFF
once TRBJ1-5 TRBV7-2 CASSLGEANQPQHF
few TRBJ1-4 TRBV4-2 CASSQASGFTNEKLFF
- TRBJ1-1 TRBV19 CASSRARGDPNTEAFF
- TRBJ2-7 TRBV4-3 CASSQEQVNYEQYF
- TRBJ2-1 TRBV7-3 CASSLRQGREQFF
once TRBJ2-5 TRBV30 CAWSELAGVVGETQYF
- TRBJ2-7 TRBV7-6 CASSLEDREGYEQYF
- TRBJ1-1 TRBV29-1 CGVAFSVRTFF
- TRBJ2-7 TRBV20-1 CSASQGAQDEQYF
- TRBJ2-3 TRBV19 CASAGTGGNTDTQYF
- TRBJ2-2 TRBV7-9 CASSFHQQTWNTGELFF
- TRBJ1-4 TRBV6-4 CASSDSFDRVGEKLFF
- TRBJ1-2 TRBV7-2 CASSLVDRGRGEGYTF
few TRBJ2-2 TRBV7-7 CASSFLGGAGGELFF
- TRBJ2-7 TRBV5-4 CASSEDGYEQYF
- TRBJ2-1 TRBV5-6 CASSYDRNEQFF
- TRBJ2-1 TRBV24-1 CATSDLSGGISNEQFF
- TRBJ2-1 TRBV3-1/TRBV3-2 CASSQGSAAGNEQFF
once TRBJ1-4 TRBV7-2 CASSLARSGGNEKLFF
- TRBJ2-2 TRBV5-6 CASSLFRDRGRFPGELFF
- TRBJ2-1 TRBV28 CASGPSGRLYNEQFF
- TRBJ1-5 TRBV6-2/TRBV6-3 CASSPSGWRTQHF
once TRBJ2-4 TRBV11-2 CASSSGLVDIQYF